The rows below give T cell receptor beta chains drawn from one sample of a study of patients and donors after allogeneic stem cell transplantation. TCRdb ran MiXCR on the RT-PCR reads and lists one entry per CDR3 protein. The sample yields some 150,000 distinct CDR3 sequences, about 40% seen once. Sequenced material: blood, either unsorted or a sorted T cell fraction (not recorded which). The receptors shown here come from a human donor who was either an allogeneic HSCT recipient or a stem cell or donor lymphocyte infusion donor (not recorded which). It is not recorded whose cells these are; they may come from a transplant donor. Each CDR3 is given without its conserved first and last residue.

j_call v_call cdr3_aa
TRBJ2-1 TRBV2 AKAASYNEQF
TRBJ1-4 TRBV6-1 ASSEGGAPIEKLF
TRBJ2-2 TRBV12-3/TRBV12-4 ASSLGGGGDTGELF
TRBJ2-1 TRBV3-1 ASSQTRQDPYNEQF
TRBJ1-2 TRBV7-9 AAEGPANYGYT
TRBJ1-2 TRBV3-1 ASSQVGWGYT
TRBJ1-5 TRBV12-3/TRBV12-4 ASSFNRVPGQPQH
TRBJ2-1 TRBV4-2 ASSQERGLYLYNEQF
TRBJ2-2 TRBV6-2/TRBV6-3 ASSYATGELF
TRBJ1-1 TRBV6-5 ASSYDRAMNTEAF
TRBJ2-3 TRBV12-3/TRBV12-4 ASSDRVHTQY
TRBJ2-5 TRBV4-3 ASSFVTGDQETQY
TRBJ1-5 TRBV20-1 SARGTGGGNQPQH
TRBJ2-1 TRBV6-5 ASSPGLPSYNEQF
TRBJ1-3 TRBV20-1 SAQGNTGNTIY
TRBJ1-5 TRBV6-2/TRBV6-3 ASNPTWAGWASQPQH
TRBJ2-1 TRBV24-1 ATSDSTTSSSYNEQF
TRBJ1-6 TRBV27 ASSLASPQGGFTSPLH
TRBJ1-2 TRBV12-3/TRBV12-4 ASSPDLGLRLGYT
TRBJ1-4 TRBV9 ASSEDLNRGEKLF
TRBJ2-3 TRBV6-2/TRBV6-3 ASSYTKIAGDTQY
TRBJ1-2 TRBV5-6 ASSRDRARGYT
TRBJ2-5 TRBV28 ASSAPGQGAHEETQY
TRBJ2-1 TRBV7-9 ASSFQALPYNEQF
TRBJ2-7 TRBV3-1 ASSPSRDFSYEQY
TRBJ1-4 TRBV20-1 RPDGPATNEKLF
TRBJ1-4 TRBV27 ASSSLAGRGEKLF
TRBJ1-6 TRBV6-1 ASSVLHSVNSPLH
TRBJ2-7 TRBV6-5 ASSYSLAVSYEQY
TRBJ2-1 TRBV20-1 SALSGGRYNEQF
TRBJ1-2 TRBV12-3/TRBV12-4 ASSLSLRPRANYGYT
TRBJ1-3 TRBV5-1 ASSLVGFRAGNTIY
TRBJ2-7 TRBV6-2/TRBV6-3 ASSGHLTPYEQY
TRBJ2-4 TRBV20-1 SARDGAKNIQY
TRBJ1-5 TRBV2 ASTEGQANQPQH
TRBJ1-6 TRBV3-1 ASSLLLGTTNSPLH
TRBJ2-2 TRBV10-3 AISEGGGGTGELF
TRBJ1-1 TRBV10-3 AISESGKGNTEAF
TRBJ1-5 TRBV3-1 ASSHGGDNQPQH
TRBJ1-2 TRBV20-1 SAQGTGDYGYT
TRBJ2-5 TRBV6-2/TRBV6-3 ASSRTTGEETQY
TRBJ1-5 TRBV12-3/TRBV12-4 ASSRGGIGQPQH
TRBJ1-6 TRBV28 ASSSHDRVEFMRNNSPLH
TRBJ2-3 TRBV10-3 AIKVRDTGTDTQY
TRBJ1-1 TRBV7-9 ASSSGTGLYEAF
TRBJ2-5 TRBV12-3/TRBV12-4 ASSFGPAGETQY
TRBJ1-3 TRBV27 ASGPGADGNTIY
TRBJ2-1 TRBV3-1 AATRGAYNEQF
TRBJ1-6 TRBV7-2 ASSLSSGLSSYNSPLH
TRBJ2-1 TRBV5-1 ASSPIAGGAYNEQF
TRBJ1-3 TRBV28 ASRAPGTVGNTIY
TRBJ2-1 TRBV20-1 SASQRGGYNEQF